The entry that follows covers one TCR beta chain sequence. Its antigen is unknown. Compared with germline, one end of the junction differs, possibly owing to a read error. The entry originates in a study of breast tumors, draining lymph nodes, adjacent tissues. Study-level findings and limits: Compared with basal-like, luminal-like tumors shared significantly more repertoire with nontumor tissue.

Samples came from axillary lymph nodes draining the breast cancer. In TCRdb, the multiplex PCR reads were re-called with MiXCR into one record per CDR3 protein. Of around 190,000 distinct CDR3 sequences in the sample, around a third were seen once. CDR3 length equals 14 residues. Germline V gene data show CDR1 as SNHLY and CDR2 as FYNNEI. The chain uses TRBV2 and TRBJ2-7, with D uncertain. This sequence was found in a female donor with breast cancer. Some clones in this sample may be carry-over from other donors' samples. The sample taken for sequencing was axillary lymph node tissue. CDR3 in DNA: TGTGCCAGCAGTGTTGCCAGGACGTCCTCCGAGCAGTGCTTC. Its translation is CASSVARTSSEQCF.